The clone carrying this T cell receptor beta chain was seen only a few times. Its antigen is still unknown. This CDR3 contains 13 residues. The ends were cut back, 7 bases at V and 1 base at J, with 10 bases in the middle. This sample is part of a study of T cell repertoires in cytomegalovirus infection. Study overall: CMV epitopes, recently identified HLA-C-restricted and well-studied HLA-B-restricted, were used. Public signatures in TCR beta pointed to CMV infection and matching HLA type.

TCRdb processed the reads anew with MiXCR; each CDR3 protein has one entry. The table lists roughly 350,000 distinct CDR3 sequences, 34% of them singletons. Study-wide results and limits: Summed frequency of shared TCR beta families picked out CMV carriers who also had the relevant HLA. There were HLA-C-restricted CMV-specific TCR beta clonotypes dominating the ex vivo response.

The receptor comes from a human donor in good health (CMV status not recorded). Some clones in this sample may be carry-over from other donors' samples. This specimen was cultured PBMCs, taken from culture after CMV antigen stimulation. The V and J genes are TRBV12-3 or TRBV12-4 and TRBJ1-1; no clear D gene. CDR3 amino acids: CASNTDGNTEAFF. In nucleotides, the CDR3 is TGTGCCAGCAATACGGACGGGAACACTGAAGCTTTCTTT.